This TCR beta chain comes out of a study of blood T cell repertoires in COVID-19. About the study: Samples of COVID-19 (acute and convalescent) were obtained from the United States, Italy and Spain. From T cells, B-cell-depleted T cells, or PBMCs came the material, which was cDNA or gDNA.

The germline V gene has CDR1 SGHAT and CDR2 FQNNGV. Unmatched junction bases numbered 4, after V lost 1 base and J lost 5 bases. The length of the CDR3 is 16 residues. Authors' analysis steps: Reference gene primer amplification in the assay estimated nucleated cell counts. Repertoires were generated with immunoSEQ multiplex PCR, while TCRdb's copy carries only in-frame clones and drops some. The V and J calls and the clone size are those of that table, but D and trimming were determined from the DNA. Of fewer than 150,000 clones in the sample, less than 85% were seen once. The sequenced material came from peripheral blood. The gene calls are TRBV11-2 and TRBJ2-5; 13 bases map to TRBD2. The sequence derives from a human donor in a cohort sampled during active COVID-19. The CDR3 region has the DNA TGTGCCAGCAGCTTAGGGACTAGCGGGGGATGGGAGACCCAGTACTTC. It specifies CASSLGTSGGWETQYF.